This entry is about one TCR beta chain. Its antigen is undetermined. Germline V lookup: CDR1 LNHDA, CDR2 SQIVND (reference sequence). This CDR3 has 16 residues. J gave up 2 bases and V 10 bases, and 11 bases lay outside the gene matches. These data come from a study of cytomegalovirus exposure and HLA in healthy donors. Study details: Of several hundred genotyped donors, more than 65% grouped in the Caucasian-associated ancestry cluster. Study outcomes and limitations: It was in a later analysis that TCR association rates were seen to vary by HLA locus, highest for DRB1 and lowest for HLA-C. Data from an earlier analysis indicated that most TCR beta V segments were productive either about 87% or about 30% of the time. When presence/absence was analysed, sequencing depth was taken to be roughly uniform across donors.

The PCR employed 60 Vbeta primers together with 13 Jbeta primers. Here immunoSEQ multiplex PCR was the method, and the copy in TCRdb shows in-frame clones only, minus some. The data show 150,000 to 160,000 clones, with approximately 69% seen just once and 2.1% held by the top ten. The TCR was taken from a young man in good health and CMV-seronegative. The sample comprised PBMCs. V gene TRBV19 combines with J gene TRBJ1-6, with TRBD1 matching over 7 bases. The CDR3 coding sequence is TGTGCCACATCAGGGGACAGCAGAACCTATAATTCACCCCTCCACTTT. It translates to CATSGDSRTYNSPLHF. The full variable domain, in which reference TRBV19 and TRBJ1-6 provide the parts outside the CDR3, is DGGITQSPKYLFRKEGQNVTLSCEQNLNHDAMYWYRQDPGQGLRLIYYSQIVNDFQKGDIAEGYSVSREKKESFPLTVTSAQKNPTAFYLCATSGDSRTYNSPLHFGNGTRLTVT.